Below, 30 T cell receptor beta chains from the same sample are listed, as sequenced in a study of shared T cell receptors in the human thymus. Clones were sequenced by immunoSEQ multiplex PCR, and TCRdb holds only the in-frame ones, with some missing. The repertoire consists of over 450,000 clones, with approximately 80% occurring once and the leading ten covering about 0.012%. Another study also made use of these data, one on human thymus T cells.

Material for sequencing was thymocytes. Every receptor here comes from a boy under three years old with a congenital heart defect.

Only a few counts were recorded for this clone. This CDR3 reads CSVVCYYNEQFF. The CDR3 nucleotides read TGCAGCGTTGTATGCTACTACAATGAGCAGTTCTTC. The chain has TRBV29-1 and TRBJ2-1; D not certain. V was trimmed by 4 bases and J by 3 bases, leaving 7 bases between them. This CDR3 contains 12 residues. The germline CDR1 and CDR2 sequences are SQVTM and ANQGSEA.

This chain connects TRBV27 to TRBJ2-1; 11 bases fit TRBD1. There are 15 residues in the CDR3. J gave up 4 bases and V 4 bases, and 3 bases lay outside the gene matches. Germline values: CDR1 MNHEY, CDR2 SMNVEV (reference sequence). CDR3 residues: CASSSGQGAYNEQFF. The CDR3 bases are TGTGCCAGCAGTTCCGGACAGGGGGCTTACAATGAGCAGTTCTTC.

The chain links TRBV4-1 to TRBJ2-5; 12 bases align to TRBD2. The V gene's germline CDR1 is MGHRA and CDR2 YSYEKL. The CDR3 runs 17 residues. V lost 4 bases to trimming and J lost 0 bases; unmatched junction nucleotides: 6. CDR3 loop: CASSRPRTSGDQETQYF. The CDR3, as DNA: TGCGCCAGCAGCCGACCCCGGACTAGCGGGGACCAAGAGACCCAGTACTTC.

The chain carries TRBV7-9 and TRBJ1-5; the D is unclear. The CDR3 consists of 15 residues. Per the germline V gene, CDR1 is SEHNR and CDR2 is FQNEAQ (reference sequence). V shed 1 base and J shed 0 bases, with 7 bases lying between them. In DNA form, the CDR3 reads TGTGCCAGCAGCTTAGGGGAGTATAGCAATCAGCCCCAGCATTTT. It encodes CASSLGEYSNQPQHF.

This chain links TRBV5-6 with TRBJ2-3, with 8 bases lining up with TRBD2. V was clipped by 4 bases and J by 6 bases; unmatched bases: 10. Germline V CDR1 and CDR2: SGHDT, YYEEEE. CDR3 size: 15 residues. CDR3 in amino acids: CASSQAGEFCDTQYF. The CDR3 nucleotides are TGTGCCAGCAGCCAAGCGGGAGAGTTCTGTGATACGCAGTATTTT.

The chain is built from TRBV5-6 and TRBJ1-3; the D gene is possibly TRBD1 (5 bases). Germline-derived CDR1 and CDR2 are SGHDT and YYEEEE. V gave up 2 bases and J gave up 4 bases, with 16 bases separating them. This CDR3 comprises 16 residues. DNA of the CDR3: TGTGCCAGCAGCTTCAAGGGGCGCGCCCAGGGAAACACCATATATTTT. Amino acids: CASSFKGRAQGNTIYF.

The table lists this clone with a count of one. The genes are TRBV7-2 and TRBJ1-1; 7 bases map to TRBD1. This CDR3 is 15 amino acids long. Per germline, CDR1 SGHTA and CDR2 FQGNSA. Losses at the gene ends were 5 bases for V and 0 bases for J; bases not matched to a gene: 6. The CDR3 protein is CASSPWGQLNTEAFF. DNA for the CDR3: TGTGCCAGCAGCCCCTGGGGACAGCTGAACACTGAAGCTTTCTTT.

The chain combines TRBV6-4 with TRBJ2-7, with TRBD2 identical over 7 bases. This CDR3 region has 14 residues. V lost 4 bases, J lost 5 bases, and 8 bases stayed unmatched. Per the germline V gene, CDR1 is MRHNA and CDR2 is SNTAGT. CDR3 nucleotide sequence: TGTGCCAGCAGTGGCCCCCCGGGACTACACGAGCAGTACTTC. Its translation is CASSGPPGLHEQYF.

This clone was observed a single time. The V gene is TRBV10-2, the J gene TRBJ2-1; 10 positions match TRBD2. This CDR3 has 15 amino acids. With V trimmed by 10 bases and J by 6 bases, 12 bases remained unmatched. CDR1 is WSHSY, CDR2 SAAADI, per germline. CDR3 coding DNA: TGCGCCACCTGGGGGCCTAGCGGGGGTTTCAATGAGCAGTTCTTC. It yields the protein CATWGPSGGFNEQFF.

CDR3 in amino acids: CASSLGVYNEQFF. The CDR3 nucleotides are TGTGCCAGCAGCTTAGGAGTCTACAATGAGCAGTTCTTC. The rearrangement links TRBV11-2 to TRBJ2-1; D not certain. Germline V gene sequence: CDR1 SGHAT, CDR2 FQNNGV. Trimming took 1 base from V and 3 from J, leaving 4 bases between them. There are 13 residues in the CDR3.

This CDR3 reads CASSLGGRENTEAFF. DNA of the CDR3: TGCGCCAGCAGCTTGGGGGGCAGGGAGAACACTGAAGCTTTCTTT. The chain is built from TRBV5-1 and TRBJ1-1; D is possibly TRBD1 (5 bases). The CDR3 has 15 residues. Trimming shortened V by 0 bases and J by 1 base, and 10 bases separated the two germline ends. Germline-derived CDR1 and CDR2 are SGHRS and YFSETQ.

The rearrangement links TRBV6-6 to TRBJ1-2; no definite D call. CDR1 and CDR2 from the germline V gene are MNHNY and SVGAGI (reference sequence). V was trimmed by 6 bases and J by 6 bases, leaving 8 bases between them. The CDR3 is made up of 11 amino acids. The CDR3 is CASRAPNGYTF. CDR3 sequence (DNA): TGTGCCAGCAGGGCACCGAATGGCTACACCTTC.

This chain joins TRBV4-3 and TRBJ1-2; TRBD1 might be the D (5 bases). The CDR3 has 17 residues. The V gene's germline CDR1 is LGHNA and CDR2 YSLEER. V lost 4 bases and J 4 bases, leaving 22 bases between the germline ends. The CDR3 loop reads CASSRVPFQGVSYGYTF. The DNA for the CDR3 is TGCGCCAGCAGCCGCGTTCCCTTTCAGGGTGTGTCCTATGGCTACACCTTC.

V and J are TRBV4-3 and TRBJ2-7, with TRBD1 matching 8 bases. V dropped 0 bases and J dropped 2; count of bases not matched to a gene: 6. CDR3 length: 16 residues. CDR1 LGHNA and CDR2 YSLEER come from the germline V gene. CDR3 DNA sequence: TGCGCCAGCAGCCAAGATCGGGACAGGCGACCCTACGAGCAGTACTTC. Translated, it gives CASSQDRDRRPYEQYF.

This clone was observed once. The rearrangement joins TRBV19 to TRBJ1-5; TRBD1 aligns across 7 bases. Germline CDR1 reads LNHDA; CDR2 reads SQIVND (reference sequence). The junction had 16 bases not matched to a gene; V was cut back by 8 bases and J by 6 bases. This CDR3 region has 16 residues. The CDR3 spells CASPPQGENLCQPQHF. In DNA, the CDR3 is TGTGCCAGTCCACCCCAGGGGGAGAACCTCTGTCAGCCCCAGCATTTT.

The chain is built from TRBV25-1 and TRBJ2-1; D might be TRBD2 (6 bases). The V gene's germline CDR1 is MGHDK and CDR2 SYGVNS. V lost 10 bases, J lost 4 bases, and 29 bases lay in between. The CDR3 loop spans 18 amino acids. The CDR3 DNA reads TGTGCCACCACCTCTGGGCTAGCGAGAAGAAACCATTACAATGAGCAGTTCTTC. Amino acid sequence: CATTSGLARRNHYNEQFF.

The J gene is TRBJ2-7, the V gene TRBV11-2, with D tentatively TRBD2 (5 bases). In germline, CDR1 is SGHAT, CDR2 FQNNGV. The V gene lost 2 bases and the J gene lost 3 bases, with 17 bases spanning the gap. The CDR3 consists of 16 residues. The CDR3 loop reads CASSLPQRSTVYEQYF. In DNA form, the CDR3 reads TGTGCCAGCAGCTTACCCCAGCGGAGTACTGTCTACGAGCAGTACTTC.

This chain connects TRBV27 to TRBJ2-7, with 11 bases identical to TRBD2. This CDR3 contains 16 residues. Germline CDR1 is MNHEY and CDR2 is SMNVEV (reference sequence). V was clipped by 5 bases and J by 5 bases; unmatched bases: 11. The CDR3 reads CASSAAGTSGPHEQYF. The CDR3 DNA follows: TGTGCCAGCAGTGCCGCCGGGACTAGCGGCCCCCACGAGCAGTACTTC.

This clone was observed a single time. V and J are TRBV15 and TRBJ2-1; tentative D call: TRBD1 (5 bases). The germline gives CDR1 LNHNV, CDR2 YYDKDF (reference sequence). The CDR3 extends over 18 amino acids. V was trimmed by 2 bases and J by 6 bases, leaving 23 bases between them. The CDR3 is CATSRRAGSPKFGNEQFF. CDR3 bases: TGTGCCACCAGCAGACGGGCAGGGTCCCCTAAATTCGGCAATGAGCAGTTCTTC. Complete variable domain (other parts from reference TRBV15 and TRBJ2-1): DAMVIQNPRYQVTQFGKPVTLSCSQTLNHNVMYWYQQKSSQAPKLLFHYYDKDFNNEADTPDNFQSRRPNTSFCFLDIRSPGLGDTAMYLCATSRRAGSPKFGNEQFFGPGTRLTVL.

This chain links TRBV5-1 with TRBJ2-7; 7 bases align to TRBD1. The junction had 14 bases not matched to a gene; V was cut back by 4 bases and J by 1 base. There are 17 residues in the CDR3. Germline CDR1 reads SGHRS; CDR2 reads YFSETQ. CDR3 coding DNA: TGCGCCAGCAGCCTCGAAAACCGGGACAGCCCATCCTACGAGCAGTACTTC. It specifies CASSLENRDSPSYEQYF.

The chain couples TRBV30 to TRBJ2-7; a possible D gene is TRBD2 (6 bases). V lost 4 bases to trimming and J lost 7 bases, with 11 bases between them. The CDR3 sequence is 11 residues long. Germline lookup yields CDR1 GTSNPN and CDR2 SVGIG (reference sequence). The CDR3 loop is CAWNRRGEQYF. The DNA for the CDR3 is TGTGCCTGGAATCGGAGGGGAGAGCAGTACTTC.

The chain carries TRBV4-1 and TRBJ1-1, with TRBD1 identical over 10 bases. In germline, CDR1 is MGHRA, CDR2 YSYEKL. The V and J ends lost 0 bases and 5 bases, in that order; junction bases with no gene match: 3. The CDR3 covers 15 residues. The CDR3 sequence: CASSQERTGGTEAFF. The CDR3 nucleotides are TGCGCCAGCAGCCAAGAACGGACAGGGGGTACTGAAGCTTTCTTT.

The rearrangement links TRBV27 to TRBJ2-7; D perhaps matches TRBD1 (5 bases). Trimming removed 3 bases from V and 7 bases from J, with 13 bases in between. This CDR3 comprises 13 residues. The germline CDR1 and CDR2 sequences are MNHEY and SMNVEV (reference sequence). The CDR3 DNA is TGTGCCAGCAGTTTCTGGGGCACAGAAGAGCAGTACTTC. It encodes CASSFWGTEEQYF.

This rearrangement joins TRBV4-1 to TRBJ2-5; 7 bases align to TRBD2. This CDR3 spans 15 amino acids. Germline loops: CDR1 MGHRA, CDR2 YSYEKL. V trimming: 0 bases; J trimming: 4 bases; junction bases outside the gene matches: 5. The CDR3: CASSQDRGRGETQYF. CDR3 bases: TGCGCCAGCAGCCAAGATCGGGGGAGGGGAGAGACCCAGTACTTC.

The rearrangement links TRBV5-6 to TRBJ1-2; D is unclear. Trimming shortened V by 5 bases and J by 11 bases, and 19 bases separated the two germline ends. This CDR3 comprises 13 residues. Germline lookup yields CDR1 SGHDT and CDR2 YYEEEE. Here the CDR3 DNA reads TGTGCCAGCAGGGGCCTAGGGAAGCCGGGGTACACCTTC. Amino acid sequence: CASRGLGKPGYTF.

The table lists this clone with a few counts. The gene calls are TRBV7-2 and TRBJ2-7; TRBD2 is a possible D gene (8 bases). Trimming took off 5 bases at V and 5 bases at J, with 25 bases between the two ends. Germline CDR1 SGHTA, CDR2 FQGNSA. CDR3 length: 17 amino acids. CDR3 nucleotides: TGTGCCAGCAGCCCAGGGGGTCCGCCGGGAGGGCCCGACGAGCAGTACTTC. This gives the protein CASSPGGPPGGPDEQYF.

Comment on this clone: This specimen includes other DNA sequences encoding the same CDR3. The chain has TRBV18 and TRBJ2-7, with TRBD1 matching 7 bases. This CDR3 spans 14 amino acids. Per germline, CDR1 KGHSH and CDR2 LQKENI. Trimming took 2 bases from V and 1 from J; bases not matched to a gene: 2. CDR3 bases: TGTGCCAGCTCACCAAGGGACAGTTCCTACGAGCAGTACTTC. Its protein is CASSPRDSSYEQYF.

The rearrangement joins TRBV4-3 to TRBJ2-3; 10 bases map to TRBD2. There are 16 residues in the CDR3. The V segment lost 4 bases and the J segment 6 bases; nucleotides outside the gene matches: 10. The germline gives CDR1 LGHNA, CDR2 YSLEER. CDR3 region: CASSPRTSGEGDTQYF. For the CDR3, the DNA is TGCGCCAGCAGCCCTCGGACTAGCGGAGAGGGGGATACGCAGTATTTT.

The gene calls are TRBV29-1 and TRBJ1-1; 8 bases are shared with TRBD1. V lost 0 bases to trimming and J lost 1 base; unmatched junction nucleotides: 7. This CDR3 is built from 16 residues. Germline-derived CDR1 and CDR2 are SQVTM and ANQGSEA. The DNA for the CDR3 is TGCAGCGTTGAAGAGGTGACAGGGGAGGGGAACACTGAAGCTTTCTTT. Amino acids: CSVEEVTGEGNTEAFF.

The chain recombines TRBV11-3 with TRBJ2-2, with 10 positions matching TRBD1. V shed 4 bases and J 6 bases; nucleotides not matched to a gene: 5. The CDR3 length is 15 residues. Looked up from germline, CDR1 is SGHNT and CDR2 is YENEEA. The CDR3 region has the DNA TGTGCCAGCAGCTCCGACAGGGGGCGGGCCGGGGAGCTGTTTTTT. Translation gives CASSSDRGRAGELFF. Combining the CDR3 with reference TRBV11-3 and TRBJ2-2 gives the whole variable domain EAGVVQSPRYKIIEKKQPVAFWCNPISGHNTLYWYLQNLGQGPELLIRYENEEAVDDSQLPKDRFSAERLKGVDSTLKIQPAELGDSAVYLCASSSDRGRAGELFFGEGSRLTVL.